Below are 3 T cell receptor beta chains sequenced from a single sample in a study of identical twins. TCRdb re-called the 5' RACE reads through MiXCR, storing one row per CDR3 protein. The sample has around 1.7 million distinct CDR3 sequences, under 35% seen once. Sequencing was done on a sample of cord blood. All receptors derive from a newborn girl in good health.

Concerning this clonotype itself: No conserved phenylalanine or tryptophan is present at the end of the CDR3, so a read error is the likely explanation. The chain combines TRBV20-1 with TRBJ2-1, with D hard to call. The CDR3 loop spans 11 amino acids. CDR1 is DFQATT and CDR2 is SNEGSKA in the germline V gene (reference sequence). V dropped 0 bases and J dropped 4 bases, with 1 base sitting between them. CDR3 sequence: CSARDYNEQFL. The CDR3 region has the DNA TGCAGTGCTAGAGATTACAATGAGCAGTTCTTA.

This chain connects TRBV29-1 to TRBJ2-3; 13 bases are a match to TRBD2. Germline loops: CDR1 SQVTM, CDR2 ANQGSEA. Trimming at V came to 1 base and at J to 1 base, leaving 8 bases not matched to a gene. The CDR3 runs 18 residues. CDR3 nucleotides: TGCAGCGTTGAAGGGACTAGCGGGAGACGAGAGCGCACAGATACGCAGTATTTT. This codes for CSVEGTSGRRERTDTQYF.

The chain couples TRBV28 to TRBJ2-1, with 7 bases matching TRBD2. This CDR3 region has 15 residues. V was clipped by 6 bases and J by 3 bases; unmatched bases: 8. Germline CDR1 reads MDHEN; CDR2 reads SYDVKM. Written as DNA, the CDR3 is TGTGCCAGCAGCTTGACTAGCATGATCTACAATGAGCAGTTCTTC. This gives the protein CASSLTSMIYNEQFF. Full variable domain (outside the CDR3, taken from reference TRBV28 and TRBJ2-1): DVKVTQSSRYLVKRTGEKVFLECVQDMDHENMFWYRQDPGLGLRLIYFSYDVKMKEKGDIPEGYSVSREKKERFSLILESASTNQTSMYLCASSLTSMIYNEQFFGPGTRLTVL.